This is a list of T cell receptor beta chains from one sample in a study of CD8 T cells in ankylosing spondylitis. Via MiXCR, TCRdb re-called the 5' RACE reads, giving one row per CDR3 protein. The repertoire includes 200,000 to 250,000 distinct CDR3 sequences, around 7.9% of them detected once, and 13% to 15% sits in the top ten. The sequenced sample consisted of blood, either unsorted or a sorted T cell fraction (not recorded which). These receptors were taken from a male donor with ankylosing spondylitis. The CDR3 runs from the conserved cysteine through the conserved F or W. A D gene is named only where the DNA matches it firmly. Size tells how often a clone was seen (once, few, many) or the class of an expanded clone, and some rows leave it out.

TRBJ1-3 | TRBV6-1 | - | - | TGTGCCAGCAGTGGCGGACCGGGAAACACCATATATTTT | CASSGGPGNTIYF
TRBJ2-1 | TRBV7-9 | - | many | TGTGCCAGCAGCTTAGGTTCTAGCGTGAGTGAGCAGTTCTTC | CASSLGSSVSEQFF
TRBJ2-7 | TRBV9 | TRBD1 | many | TGTGCCAGCAGCGTTGACGGACAGGCACTCTACGAGCAGTACTTC | CASSVDGQALYEQYF
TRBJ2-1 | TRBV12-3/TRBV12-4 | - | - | TGTGCCAGCAGTTTAGCGTGGAGGGGGCCCGACAATGAGCAGCTCTTC | CASSLAWRGPDNEQLF
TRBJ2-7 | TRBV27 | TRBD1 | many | TGTGCCAGCAGTTTACTGGGACAGCCCTACGAGCAGTACTTC | CASSLLGQPYEQYF
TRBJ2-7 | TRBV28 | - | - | TGTGCCAGCGGCTCCGGACAGCGCTGCGAGCAGTACTTC | CASGSGQRCEQYF
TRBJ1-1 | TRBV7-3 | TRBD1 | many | TGTGCCAGCAGCATGACAGGGTCCGGGAACACTGAAGCTTTCTTT | CASSMTGSGNTEAFF
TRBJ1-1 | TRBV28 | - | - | TGTGCCAGCAGGGCCGCTGGGGGCCTTAACACTGAAGCTTTCTTT | CASRAAGGLNTEAFF
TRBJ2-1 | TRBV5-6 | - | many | TGTGCCAGCAGCTTCGGGGGAGTCTTCCATGAGCAGTTCTTC | CASSFGGVFHEQFF
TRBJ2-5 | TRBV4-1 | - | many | TGCGCCAGCAGCCAAAGGGGCGGGGAGAAACAAGAGACCCAGTACTTC | CASSQRGGEKQETQYF
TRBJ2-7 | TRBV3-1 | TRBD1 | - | TGTGCCAGCAGCCCGGGACAGGGATGGGCCTACGAGCAGTACTTC | CASSPGQGWAYEQYF
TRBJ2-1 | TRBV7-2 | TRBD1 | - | TGTGCCAGCAGCTTAGTGGGACAGTCTCTCTACAATGAGCAGTTCTTC | CASSLVGQSLYNEQFF
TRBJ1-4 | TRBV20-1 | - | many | TGCAGTGCTGCCTTGAGGGGAGGGATCCTCAATAATGAAAAACTGTTTTTT | CSAALRGGILNNEKLFF
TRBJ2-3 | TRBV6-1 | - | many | TGTGCGAGCCGCGGGGTGGGTAGCACAGATACGCAGTATTTT | CASRGVGSTDTQYF
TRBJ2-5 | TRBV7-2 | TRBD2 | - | TGTGCCAGCAGCTCGCTTATAGCGGGAGGGCGGGAGACCCAGTACTTC | CASSSLIAGGRETQYF
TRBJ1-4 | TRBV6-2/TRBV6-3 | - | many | TGTGCCAGCAGCCTCCGGGCCCCAGGCGCGCCGGGTGAAAAACTGTTTTTT | CASSLRAPGAPGEKLFF
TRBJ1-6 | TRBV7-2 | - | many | TGTGCCAGCAGCTTGGGGGTGGGCTCCTATAATTCACCCCTCCACTTT | CASSLGVGSYNSPLHF
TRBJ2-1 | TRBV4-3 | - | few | TGCGCCAGCAGCCAAGATAGGGTGGGTGAGCAGTTCTTC | CASSQDRVGEQFF
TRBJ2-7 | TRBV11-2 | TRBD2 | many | TGTGCCAGCAGCTTAGGACCTAGCGGGCCTCTCGAGCAGTACTTC | CASSLGPSGPLEQYF
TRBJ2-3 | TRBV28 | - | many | TGTGCCAGCAGCACCCCCGGGGCGCATACGCAGTATTTT | CASSTPGAHTQYF
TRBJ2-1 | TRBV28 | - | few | TGTGCCAGCAGACCGGACGGTGGGAATGAGCAGTTCTTC | CASRPDGGNEQFF
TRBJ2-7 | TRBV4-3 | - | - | TGCGCCAGCAGCCAAGCCCCCAGGGTCTCCTACGAGCAGTACTTC | CASSQAPRVSYEQYF
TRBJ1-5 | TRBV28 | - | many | TGTGCCAGCAGTTTTCTCTATAGCAATCAGCCCCAGCATTTT | CASSFLYSNQPQHF
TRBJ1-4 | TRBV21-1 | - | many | TGTGCCAGCAGCATTCGGGAGGGACGGGAAGAAAAACTGTTTTTT | CASSIREGREEKLFF
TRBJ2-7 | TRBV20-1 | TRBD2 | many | TGCAGTGCTAGAGATTTGGGACTAGGCTCGGGAATGTACGAGCAGTACTTC | CSARDLGLGSGMYEQYF
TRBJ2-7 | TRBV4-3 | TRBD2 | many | TGCGCCAGCAGCCTGGGACTAGCGGGAGGGCCTATCTCCTACGAGCAGTACTTC | CASSLGLAGGPISYEQYF
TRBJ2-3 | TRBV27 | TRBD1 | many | TGTGCCAGCAGTACGGTGGTGGGACAGGGGTTCTCAGATACGCAGTATTTT | CASSTVVGQGFSDTQYF
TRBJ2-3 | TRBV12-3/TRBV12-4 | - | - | TGTGCCAGCAGTTTAGAAGACGGACGGAACACAGATACGCAGTATTTT | CASSLEDGRNTDTQYF
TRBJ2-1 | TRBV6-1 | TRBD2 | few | TGTGCCAGCAGTGTGCTAGCGGGAGATGAGCAGTTCTTC | CASSVLAGDEQFF
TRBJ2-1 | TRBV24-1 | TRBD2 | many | TGTGCCACCAGTGATACATGGACTAGCGGGAGCCTAGGTGAGCAGTTCTTC | CATSDTWTSGSLGEQFF
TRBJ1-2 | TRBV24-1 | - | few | TGTGCCACCAGTGATACCCAGGGGACCTATGGCTACACCTTC | CATSDTQGTYGYTF
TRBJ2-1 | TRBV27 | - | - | TGTGCCAGCAGTTTTGGTGGGTACGCTTCCAATGAGCAGTTCTTC | CASSFGGYASNEQFF
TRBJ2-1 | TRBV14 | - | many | TGTGCCAGCAGCCGTTACAGGGATGAGCAGTTCTTC | CASSRYRDEQFF
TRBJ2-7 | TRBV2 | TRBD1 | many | TGTGCCAGCAGTGGACAGGGTCCCTACGAGCAGTACTTC | CASSGQGPYEQYF
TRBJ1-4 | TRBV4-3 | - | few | TGCGCCAGCAGCTCTTTACTTGCAGACGATGAAAAACTGTTTTTT | CASSSLLADDEKLFF
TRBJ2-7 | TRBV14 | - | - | TGTGCCAGCAGCCAAGAAAACTGGGGAACAGGGGAGGACGAGCAGTACTTC | CASSQENWGTGEDEQYF
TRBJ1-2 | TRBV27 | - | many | TGTGCCAGCAGGGGGGCGAGCTATGGCTACACCTTC | CASRGASYGYTF
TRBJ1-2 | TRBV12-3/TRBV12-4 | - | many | TGTGCCAGCAGTTTGTCTTGGGGGATCGCCGTCTATGGCTACACCTTC | CASSLSWGIAVYGYTF
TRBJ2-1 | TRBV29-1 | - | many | TGCAGCGTTGAAGAATTGGCAGGCTCCTACAATGAGCAGTTCTTC | CSVEELAGSYNEQFF
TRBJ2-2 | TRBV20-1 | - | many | TGCAGTGCCCCGTTGGCGGACACCGGGGAGCTGTTTTTT | CSAPLADTGELFF
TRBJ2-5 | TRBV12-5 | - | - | TGTGCTAGTGGTTTTTCAGGAGATGAGACCCAGTACTTC | CASGFSGDETQYF
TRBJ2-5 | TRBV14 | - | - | TGTGCCAGCAGCCAAGATTTGAGCTTCCATCCGTACCAAGAGACCCAGTACTTC | CASSQDLSFHPYQETQYF
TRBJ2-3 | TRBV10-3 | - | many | TGTGCCATCAGTGAGTCGAGAGGACCGAGCACAGATACGCAGTATTTT | CAISESRGPSTDTQYF
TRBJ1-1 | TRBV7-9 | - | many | TGTGCCAGCAGCTCAAGGATGGGGGTGAACACTGAAGCTTTCTTT | CASSSRMGVNTEAFF
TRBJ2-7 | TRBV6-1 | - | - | TGTGCCAGCAGTGACCTCCCCCGCTCCAATTGGTACGAGCAGTACTTC | CASSDLPRSNWYEQYF
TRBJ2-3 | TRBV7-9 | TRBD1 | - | TGTGCCAGCAGGTACGGGACAGGACCTAGCACAGATACGCAGTATTTT | CASRYGTGPSTDTQYF
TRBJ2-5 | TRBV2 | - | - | TGTGCCAGCAGTGAAGGAGGAAGTTCCCAAGAGACCCAGTACTTC | CASSEGGSSQETQYF
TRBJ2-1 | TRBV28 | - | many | TGTGCCAGCAGCCACCCTAACTGGGGAGACAATGAGCAGTTCTTC | CASSHPNWGDNEQFF
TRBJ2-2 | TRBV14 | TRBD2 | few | TGTGCCAGCAGCCAAGATAGACTAGCCATCGGCACCGGGGAGCTGTTTTTT | CASSQDRLAIGTGELFF
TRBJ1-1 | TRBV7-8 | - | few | TGTGCCAGCAGTCTCCCCAGAGCCAGGCCGGACACTGAAGCTTTCTTT | CASSLPRARPDTEAFF